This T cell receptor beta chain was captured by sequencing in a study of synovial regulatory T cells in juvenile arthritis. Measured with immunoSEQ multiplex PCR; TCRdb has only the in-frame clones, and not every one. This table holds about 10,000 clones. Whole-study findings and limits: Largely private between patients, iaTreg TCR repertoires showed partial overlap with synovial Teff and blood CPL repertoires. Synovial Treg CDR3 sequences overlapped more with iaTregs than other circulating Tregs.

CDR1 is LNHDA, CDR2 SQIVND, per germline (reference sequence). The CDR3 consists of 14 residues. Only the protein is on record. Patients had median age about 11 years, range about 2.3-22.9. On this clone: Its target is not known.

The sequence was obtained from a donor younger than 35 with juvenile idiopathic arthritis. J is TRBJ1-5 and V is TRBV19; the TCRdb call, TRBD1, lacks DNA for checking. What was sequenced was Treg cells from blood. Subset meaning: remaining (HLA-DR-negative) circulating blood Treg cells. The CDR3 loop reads CASSTTGGNQPQHF.